This TCR beta chain emerged from a study of T cell responses to AZD1222 COVID-19 vaccine. Findings of the study overall: Nearly half of spike-specific TCRs reportedly target variant regions that are unmutated in the B.1.351 and B.1.1.7 variants. The donors showed a predominance of white British ancestry and of females, with possible underestimation of clonal diversity. When two AZD1222 doses had been given, Spike-specific TCR breadth and depth rose. Only six or seven AZD1222 recipients were seropositive at baseline.

In germline, CDR1 is SGHTA, CDR2 FQGNSA. The CDR3 length is 18 residues. The junction had 7 bases not matched to a gene; V was cut back by 0 bases and J by 0 bases. Generated by immunoSEQ multiplex PCR, the TCRdb table keeps only in-frame clones and is missing some. The sample holds more than 95,000 clones, around 89% seen once. Comment on this clone: The antigen is undetermined.

This clonotype originated in an adult in good health. The rearrangement links TRBV7-2 to TRBJ2-1, with 8 bases aligning to TRBD2. The source material was peripheral blood, sampled on day 0 of AZD1222 vaccination. The CDR3 reads CASSLAAGGPRSYNEQFF. DNA for the CDR3: TGTGCCAGCAGCTTAGCCGCGGGAGGCCCTCGCTCCTACAATGAGCAGTTCTTC.